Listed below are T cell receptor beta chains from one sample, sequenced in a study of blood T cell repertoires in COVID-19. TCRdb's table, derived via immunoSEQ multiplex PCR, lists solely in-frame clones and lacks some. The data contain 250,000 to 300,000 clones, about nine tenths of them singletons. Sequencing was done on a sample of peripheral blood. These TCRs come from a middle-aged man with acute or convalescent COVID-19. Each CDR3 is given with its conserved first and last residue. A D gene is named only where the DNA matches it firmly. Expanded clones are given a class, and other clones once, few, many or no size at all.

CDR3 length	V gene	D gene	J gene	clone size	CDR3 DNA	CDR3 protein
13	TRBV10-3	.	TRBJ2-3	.	TGTGCCACTCGACTAGTCGGCACAGATACGCAGTATTTT	CATRLVGTDTQYF
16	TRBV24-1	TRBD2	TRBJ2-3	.	TGTGCCACCAGTGACCCGACTAGCGGAGGAGAAGATACGCAGTATTTT	CATSDPTSGGEDTQYF
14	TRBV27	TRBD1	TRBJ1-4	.	TGTGCCAGCGGAAAGGGGGCACCTAATGAAAAACTGTTTTTT	CASGKGAPNEKLFF
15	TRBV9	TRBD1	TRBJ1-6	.	TGTGCCAGCAGCGTAGCCGGGACAGGGGGTTCACCCCTCCACTTT	CASSVAGTGGSPLHF
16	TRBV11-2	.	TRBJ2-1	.	TGTGCCAGCAGCTTAGATCGGGGGAATCGCTACAATGAGCAGTTCTTC	CASSLDRGNRYNEQFF
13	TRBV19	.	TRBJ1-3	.	TGTGCCAGTACCTCTGAGGGAAGAAACACCATATATTTT	CASTSEGRNTIYF
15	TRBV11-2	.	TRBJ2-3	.	TGTGCCAGCCCCAAGGGCGGGGGCCACACAGATACGCAGTATTTT	CASPKGGGHTDTQYF
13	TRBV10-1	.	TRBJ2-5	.	TGCGCCAGCAGTGAGGGCGCGGGGGAGACCCAGTACTTC	CASSEGAGETQYF
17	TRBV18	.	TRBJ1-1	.	TGTGCCAGCTCACCTTCTGCCGGGACAACTATGAACACTGAAGCTTTCTTT	CASSPSAGTTMNTEAFF
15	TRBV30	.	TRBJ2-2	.	TGTGCCTGGTTGCCGGGGGGCGGGTACACCGGGGAGCTGTTTTTT	CAWLPGGGYTGELFF
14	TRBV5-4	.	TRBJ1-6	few	TGTGCCAGCAGCTTAGGGGCCATTGATTCACCCCTCCACTTT	CASSLGAIDSPLHF
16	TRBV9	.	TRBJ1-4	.	TGTGCCAGCAGCGTAGAGGGCGGGCGAACTAATGAAAAACTGTTTTTT	CASSVEGGRTNEKLFF
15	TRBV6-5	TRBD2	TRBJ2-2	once	TGTGCCAGCAGTTCTAGCGGGGGGAGGGCCGGGGAGCTGTTTTTT	CASSSSGGRAGELFF
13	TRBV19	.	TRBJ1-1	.	TGTGCCAGTAGTACCCCAGGGGACACTGAAGCTTTCTTT	CASSTPGDTEAFF
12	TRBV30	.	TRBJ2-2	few	TGTGCCTGGACTCCGGGGACCGGGGAGCTGTTTTTT	CAWTPGTGELFF
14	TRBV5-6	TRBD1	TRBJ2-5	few	TGTGCCAGCAGCGGGGGACAGGGGGCAGAGACCCAGTACTTC	CASSGGQGAETQYF
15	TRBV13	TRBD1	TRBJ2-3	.	TGTGCCAGCAGGCGCCGGGACAGGGTCCCAGATACGCAGTATTTT	CASRRRDRVPDTQYF
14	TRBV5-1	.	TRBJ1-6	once	TGCGCCAGCAGCTTGGAAAAGCAGGATTCACCCCTCCACTTT	CASSLEKQDSPLHF
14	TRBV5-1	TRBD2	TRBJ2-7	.	TGCGCCAGCAGCTTTTCACTAGCGGGGCGGGAGCAGTACTTC	CASSFSLAGREQYF
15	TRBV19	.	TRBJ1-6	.	TGTGCCAGTAGTATGGGGGGGCCGGGGAATTCACCCCTCCACTTT	CASSMGGPGNSPLHF
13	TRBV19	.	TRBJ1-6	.	TGTGCCAGTAGTATGCGCTTTATGTCACCCCTCCACTTT	CASSMRFMSPLHF
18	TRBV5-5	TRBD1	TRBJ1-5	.	TGTGCCAGCAGCTTGGGCATTCTGGGACAGGGAAGGTCGGGGCCCCAGCATTTT	CASSLGILGQGRSGPQHF
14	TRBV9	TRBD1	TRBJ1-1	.	TGTGCCAGCAGCGCAGGGGGGTGGGACACTGAAGCTTTCTTT	CASSAGGWDTEAFF
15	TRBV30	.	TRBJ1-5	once	TGTGCCTGGAACCGAGGCAGGGTAAGCAATCAGCCCCAGCATTTT	CAWNRGRVSNQPQHF
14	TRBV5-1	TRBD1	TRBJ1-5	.	TGCGCCAGCAGCGTCGGGACAGACCATCAGCCCCAGCATTTT	CASSVGTDHQPQHF
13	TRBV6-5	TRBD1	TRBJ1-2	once	TGTGCCAGCAGTTACACCGGGGACAGGCGGGGGACCTTC	CASSYTGDRRGTF